The sequence of this TCR beta chain was determined in a study of Ad26.COV2.S vaccination and SARS-CoV-2 variants. Sequencing was performed with immunoSEQ multiplex PCR; in TCRdb, only in-frame clones are kept and a portion is missing. The sample holds fewer than 500,000 clones, nearly 90% seen once. Specified treatment: around 19 received Ad26.COV2.S at low or high dose, single or two shots; 5 received placebo; per-sample allocation not given. Material that was analyzed had been drawn on day 63 after the first vaccine or placebo injection. SARS-CoV-2 spike from the Wuhan strain was encoded by the vaccine, an Ad26 vector. The V gene's germline CDR1 is LGHNA and CDR2 YSLEER. The CDR3 contains 16 residues. V dropped 3 bases and J dropped 10 bases, with 22 bases sitting between them.

The chain has TRBV4-3 and TRBJ2-1; D gene ambiguous. The TCR sequence derives from a person aged 18-65 years who received the Ad26.COV2.S COVID-19 vaccine or a placebo. Material: peripheral blood, obtained in a trial of Ad26.COV2.S vaccine versus placebo. This CDR3 reads CASSQEPASTSLEQFF. The CDR3 DNA sequence: TGCGCCAGCAGCCAGGAACCGGCCTCTACAAGTTTGGAGCAGTTCTTC.